The 29 T cell receptor beta chains presented below share a single source sample, sequenced in a study of blood T cell repertoires in COVID-19. This table comes from immunoSEQ multiplex PCR, and its TCRdb copy is limited to in-frame clones, with some not included. The sample lists 200,000 to 250,000 clones, around 90% occurring once. Sample: PBMCs or T cells enriched from blood (not recorded which). Every receptor here comes from a man aged 18 to 29 with acute COVID-19.

This clone was seen only a few times. V gene TRBV2 combines with J gene TRBJ1-2; D may be TRBD1 (6 bases). Trimming stripped 2 bases from V and 7 bases from J, with 14 bases between. This CDR3 is built from 14 residues. The germline gives CDR1 SNHLY, CDR2 FYNNEI. In nucleotides, the CDR3 is TGTGCCAGCAGTGAATTAAACAGGGCGTCTGGCTACACCTTC. Its protein is CASSELNRASGYTF.

The rearrangement links TRBV28 to TRBJ2-1, with a possible D match to TRBD1 (6 bases). This CDR3 contains 15 residues. Germline lookup yields CDR1 MDHEN and CDR2 SYDVKM. V lost 5 bases to trimming and J lost 6 bases, with 17 bases between them. For the CDR3, the DNA is TGTGCCAGCAGTGGGTCCGAGGACAGTACCAATGAGCAGTTCTTC. It is translated as CASSGSEDSTNEQFF.

The chain employs TRBV27 and TRBJ1-5, with TRBD1 identical over 7 bases. Germline CDR1 is MNHEY and CDR2 is SMNVEV (reference sequence). The length of the CDR3 is 15 residues. V shed 7 bases, J shed 0 bases, and the junction held 6 bases outside the gene matches. The CDR3 region is CASTRQGGSNQPQHF. CDR3 DNA: TGTGCCAGCACCCGACAGGGCGGTAGCAATCAGCCCCAGCATTTT.

This sequence joins TRBV6-1 and TRBJ2-7; weak D call: TRBD1 (5 bases). The V gene's germline CDR1 is MNHNS and CDR2 SASEGT. The CDR3 spans 17 residues. Between the trimmed V and J ends, which lost 0 bases and 0 bases, there was a span of 15 bases. CDR3 DNA sequence: TGTGCCAGCAGTGAAGCCCTATCGTCGACAGTCTCCTACGAGCAGTACTTC. As protein: CASSEALSSTVSYEQYF.

The genes are TRBV12-5 and TRBJ1-1, with 7 nucleotides matching TRBD1. The CDR3 is 14 residues long. Germline values: CDR1 LGHNT, CDR2 FRNRAP. Trimming removed 7 bases from V and 2 bases from J; junction bases left unmatched: 7. The CDR3 is CASATGQPNTEAFF. DNA of the CDR3: TGTGCTAGTGCTACGGGACAGCCTAACACTGAAGCTTTCTTT.

The chain carries TRBV7-2 and TRBJ1-1; 10 bases map to TRBD1. This CDR3 region has 14 residues. J lost 6 bases, V lost 6 bases, and 7 bases had no gene match. Germline V lookup: CDR1 SGHTA, CDR2 FQGNSA. The CDR3 loop is CASRPGQGGSEAFF. CDR3 bases: TGTGCCAGCAGACCAGGACAGGGGGGATCTGAAGCTTTCTTT.

V usage is TRBV27 and J usage is TRBJ1-1, with D perhaps TRBD1 (6 bases). The germline CDR1 and CDR2 sequences are MNHEY and SMNVEV (reference sequence). This CDR3 has 16 residues. V was cut by 5 bases and J by 4 bases, with 20 bases left in between. Written as DNA, the CDR3 is TGTGCCAGCAGTCTTACAGGGTTTAATGCGGGCACTGAAGCTTTCTTT. Its protein product is CASSLTGFNAGTEAFF.

V usage is TRBV3-1 (or the pseudogene TRBV3-2) and J usage is TRBJ2-7, with D possibly being TRBD2 (5 bases). There are 13 residues in the CDR3. In germline, CDR1 is LGHDT, CDR2 YNNKEL (reference sequence). V lost 1 base and J lost 6, with 10 bases in between. The CDR3: CASSQVIEGEQYF. CDR3 nucleotides: TGTGCCAGCAGCCAAGTAATCGAGGGCGAGCAGTACTTC.

V is TRBV10-3 and J is TRBJ2-1; D gene ambiguous. The germline CDR1 and CDR2 sequences are ENHRY and SYGVKD. Trimming pared 0 bases from V and 1 base from J, leaving 13 bases between. This CDR3 region has 17 residues. Written as DNA, the CDR3 is TGTGCCATCAGTGAGTCGTTCCCGGCGGATTCCTACAATGAGCAGTTCTTC. Amino acids: CAISESFPADSYNEQFF.

The sample holds one count of this clone. This sequence joins TRBV4-1 and TRBJ2-7; 8 bases are shared with TRBD1. V lost 0 bases and J lost 6; bases outside the gene matches: 7. Germline V gene sequence: CDR1 MGHRA, CDR2 YSYEKL. The CDR3 totals 15 residues. CDR3 DNA: TGCGCCAGCAGCCAAGAAGGTGGACAGGGTGGCGAGCAGTACTTC. It specifies CASSQEGGQGGEQYF.

A note on this clone: Other DNA sequences in this sample translate to the same CDR3. The V and J genes are TRBV5-1 and TRBJ2-3; possibly TRBD1 for D (6 bases). The CDR3 is 15 residues long. The V gene lost 0 bases and the J gene lost 1 base, with 9 bases spanning the gap. Germline V gene sequence: CDR1 SGHRS, CDR2 YFSETQ. CDR3 in amino acids: CASSLGQEGTDTQYF. The CDR3 region has the DNA TGCGCCAGCAGCTTGGGACAGGAAGGCACAGATACGCAGTATTTT.

This chain joins TRBV28 and TRBJ2-3, with 9 positions matching TRBD1. The V gene end was trimmed by 4 bases and the J gene end by 0 bases; junction bases not matched to a gene: 5. The CDR3 runs to 16 residues. The V gene's germline CDR1 is MDHEN and CDR2 SYDVKM. The CDR3 loop is CASSSTDRGSTDTQYF. The CDR3, as DNA: TGTGCCAGCAGTTCCACGGACAGGGGTAGCACAGATACGCAGTATTTT. Full variable domain (missing parts from reference TRBV28 and TRBJ2-3): DVKVTQSSRYLVKRTGEKVFLECVQDMDHENMFWYRQDPGLGLRLIYFSYDVKMKEKGDIPEGYSVSREKKERFSLILESASTNQTSMYLCASSSTDRGSTDTQYFGPGTRLTVL.

In DNA form, the CDR3 reads TGTGCCAGCAGTTACCCCCAGTACTATGGCTACACCTTC. Protein: CASSYPQYYGYTF. This chain links TRBV28 with TRBJ1-2; D ambiguous. The CDR3 covers 13 residues. Germline-derived CDR1 and CDR2 are MDHEN and SYDVKM. The V end lost 4 bases, the J end lost 3 bases, and 9 bases lay between the germline ends.

Here the CDR3 reads CASSLPRGTDTQYF. In nucleotides, the CDR3 is TGTGCCAGCAGTTTACCCAGGGGTACAGATACGCAGTATTTT. The rearrangement joins TRBV28 to TRBJ2-3; the D gene is possibly TRBD1 (6 bases). V lost 2 bases and J lost 3, with 9 bases in between. Germline V gene sequence: CDR1 MDHEN, CDR2 SYDVKM. The CDR3 covers 14 residues.

V gene TRBV7-6 combines with J gene TRBJ2-1, with a tentative D call TRBD1 (6 bases). The CDR3 is 17 amino acids. V gave up 2 bases and J gave up 0 bases, with 14 bases separating them. Germline values: CDR1 SGHVS, CDR2 FNYEAQ. CDR3 sequence reads: CASSLYGTPSSYNEQFF. The CDR3 coding sequence is TGTGCCAGCAGCTTATATGGGACACCAAGCTCCTACAATGAGCAGTTCTTC.

The rearrangement joins TRBV5-6 to TRBJ2-7; 9 bases line up with TRBD1. Germline V gene lookup returns CDR1 SGHDT and CDR2 YYEEEE. The CDR3 contains 14 residues. V trimming: 4 bases; J trimming: 2 bases; junction bases outside the gene matches: 4. This CDR3 reads CASSRTGEPYEQYF. The CDR3, as DNA: TGTGCCAGCAGCCGGACAGGGGAACCCTACGAGCAGTACTTC.

This sequence joins TRBV5-8 and TRBJ2-1; TRBD2 matches 10 bases. Germline CDR1 reads SGHTS; CDR2 reads YDEGEE. Germline trimming cut 4 bases from V and 3 bases from J; bases unmatched to any gene: 10. The CDR3 totals 17 residues. The CDR3 nucleotides are TGTGCCAGCAGCCCCCTGGCTAGCGGGAGAGGCTACAATGAGCAGTTCTTC. This sequence encodes CASSPLASGRGYNEQFF.

This chain joins TRBV5-4 and TRBJ2-6, with TRBD1 matching over 7 bases. Germline V gene lookup returns CDR1 SGHNT and CDR2 YYREEE (reference sequence). J lost 2 bases, V lost 4 bases, and 6 bases had no gene match. This CDR3 contains 16 residues. DNA of the CDR3: TGTGCCAGCAGCCCCCACAGGGGCACTGGGGCCAACGTCCTGACTTTC. It specifies CASSPHRGTGANVLTF.

The chain has TRBV28 and TRBJ2-5, with TRBD2 matching over 7 bases. This CDR3 region has 16 residues. Germline loops: CDR1 MDHEN, CDR2 SYDVKM. V lost 3 bases, J lost 1 base, and 8 bases stayed unmatched. The CDR3 sequence: CASSFGLADSQETQYF. The CDR3 bases are TGTGCCAGCAGTTTTGGGCTAGCGGACTCCCAAGAGACCCAGTACTTC.

This chain's CDR3 is CASSVEVWGREVPYNEQFF. The CDR3 coding sequence is TGTGCCAGCAGCGTGGAGGTATGGGGGAGGGAGGTCCCCTACAATGAGCAGTTCTTC. The V gene is TRBV11-3, the J gene TRBJ2-1; TRBD2 matches at 7 bases. J lost 2 bases, V lost 5 bases, and 18 bases had no gene match. This CDR3 has 19 residues. Germline values: CDR1 SGHNT, CDR2 YENEEA.

J is TRBJ1-5 and V is TRBV6-2 or TRBV6-3; TRBD1 matches at 7 bases. Germline CDR1 MNHEY, CDR2 SVGEGT. The CDR3 extends over 17 amino acids. With 3 bases clipped from V and 1 base from J, the junction kept 9 bases outside the gene matches. The CDR3 region has the DNA TGTGCCAGCAGTTATGTAAAGGGACAGAAGAGCAATCAGCCCCAGCATTTT. This translates into CASSYVKGQKSNQPQHF.

CDR3 residues: CASSLRWTGKNYNEQFF. The CDR3 bases are TGTGCCAGCAGTTTAAGATGGACGGGGAAGAATTACAATGAGCAGTTCTTC. V is TRBV28 and J is TRBJ2-1, with D possibly TRBD2 on 5 matching bases. Germline CDR1 MDHEN, CDR2 SYDVKM. CDR3 length equals 17 residues. V was pared by 2 bases and J by 4 bases, with 18 bases between.

The V call is TRBV10-1, the J call TRBJ1-5, with 8 bases identical to TRBD1. Germline lookup yields CDR1 WNHNN and CDR2 SYGVQD (reference sequence). The CDR3 runs to 15 residues. J lost 2 bases, V lost 6 bases, and 6 bases had no gene match. CDR3 DNA sequence: TGCGCCAGCAGACGGACAGGGCTTTGCAATCAGCCCCAGCATTTT. Its translation: CASRRTGLCNQPQHF.

The rearrangement links TRBV3-1 (or the pseudogene TRBV3-2) to TRBJ2-2; 8 bases align to TRBD2. The germline CDR1 and CDR2 sequences are LGHDT and YNNKEL (reference sequence). J lost 0 bases, V lost 0 bases, and 21 bases had no gene match. This CDR3 is built from 23 residues. Here the CDR3 reads CASSQEGAEASGHPEANTGELFF. The CDR3, as DNA: TGTGCCAGCAGCCAAGAGGGGGCTGAGGCTAGCGGGCATCCTGAAGCGAACACCGGGGAGCTGTTTTTT.

The chain uses TRBV7-3 and TRBJ1-1; TRBD1 agrees at 9 bases. The V gene end was trimmed by 5 bases and the J gene end by 8 bases; junction bases not matched to a gene: 9. Looked up from germline, CDR1 is SGHTA and CDR2 is FQGTGA. The CDR3 runs to 14 residues. The CDR3 region is CASSAGQGSLEAFF. CDR3 DNA: TGTGCCAGCAGCGCGGGACAGGGTAGTTTGGAAGCTTTCTTT.

This rearrangement joins TRBV28 to TRBJ2-3; 7 nucleotides line up with TRBD1. Germline loops: CDR1 MDHEN, CDR2 SYDVKM. V lost 6 bases to trimming and J lost 1 base; unmatched junction nucleotides: 4. The CDR3 length is 14 residues. CDR3 sequence (DNA): TGTGCCAGCAGCCTCGACAGGGGCACAGATACGCAGTATTTT. Its translation: CASSLDRGTDTQYF.

The chain uses TRBV27 and TRBJ2-1; D not certain. This CDR3 is built from 15 residues. V lost 4 bases and J 3 bases, leaving 13 bases between the germline ends. CDR1 is MNHEY, CDR2 SMNVEV, per germline (reference sequence). The CDR3 DNA follows: TGTGCCAGCAGTTCTATTTCAAATTACTACAATGAGCAGTTCTTC. Protein: CASSSISNYYNEQFF.

This clone was detected once. This rearrangement joins TRBV11-2 to TRBJ2-1, with D possibly matching TRBD1 (6 bases). There are 15 residues in the CDR3. Looked up from germline, CDR1 is SGHAT and CDR2 is FQNNGV. V gave up 5 bases and J gave up 6 bases, with 17 bases separating them. DNA of the CDR3: TGTGCCAGCAGCCCTAGTAGATTCAGGGGCAATGAGCAGTTCTTC. Translation: CASSPSRFRGNEQFF.

V is TRBV7-9 and J is TRBJ2-7, with TRBD2 as a possible D gene (5 bases). CDR1 and CDR2 from the germline V gene are SEHNR and FQNEAQ (reference sequence). The length of the CDR3 is 14 residues. Trimming removed 4 bases at V and 4 bases at J, with 14 bases between. The CDR3 here is CASSSSRADYEQYF. DNA of the CDR3: TGTGCCAGCAGCTCTTCGCGGGCTGATTACGAGCAGTACTTC.